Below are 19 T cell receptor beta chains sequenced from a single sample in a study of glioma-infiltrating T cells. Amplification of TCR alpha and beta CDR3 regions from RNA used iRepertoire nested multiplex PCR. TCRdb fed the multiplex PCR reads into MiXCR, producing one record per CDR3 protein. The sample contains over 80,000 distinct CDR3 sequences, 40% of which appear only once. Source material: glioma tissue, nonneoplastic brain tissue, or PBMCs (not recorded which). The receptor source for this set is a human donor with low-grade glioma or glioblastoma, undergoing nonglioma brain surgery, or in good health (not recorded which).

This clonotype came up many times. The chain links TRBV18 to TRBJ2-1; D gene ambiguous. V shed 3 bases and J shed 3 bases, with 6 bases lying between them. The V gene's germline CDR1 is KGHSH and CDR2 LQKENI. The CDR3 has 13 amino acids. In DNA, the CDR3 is TGTGCCAGCTCACCTCAAATCTACAATGAGCAGTTCTTC. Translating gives CASSPQIYNEQFF.

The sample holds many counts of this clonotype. The CDR3 nucleotides read TGCGCCAGCAGCCACGGGGGGGGATACAATGAGCAGTTCTTC. Translated: CASSHGGGYNEQFF. The chain employs TRBV4-1 and TRBJ2-1, with 8 bases identical to TRBD2. Per the germline V gene, CDR1 is MGHRA and CDR2 is YSYEKL. The length of the CDR3 is 14 residues. Losses at the gene ends were 3 bases for V and 4 bases for J; bases not matched to a gene: 2.

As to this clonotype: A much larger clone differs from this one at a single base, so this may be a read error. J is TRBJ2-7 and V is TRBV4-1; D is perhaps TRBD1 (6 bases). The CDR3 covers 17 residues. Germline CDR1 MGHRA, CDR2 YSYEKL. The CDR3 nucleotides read TGCGCCAGCAGCCCCGACCAGGGGCCGGGGTATATGGACGATCAGTACTTC. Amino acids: CASSPDQGPGYMDDQYF.

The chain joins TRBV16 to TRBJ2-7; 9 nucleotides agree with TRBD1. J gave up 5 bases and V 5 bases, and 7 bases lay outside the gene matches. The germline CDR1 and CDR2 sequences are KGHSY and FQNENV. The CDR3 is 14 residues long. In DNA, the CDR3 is TGTGCCAGCAGCTCCTTGGGACAGGGCCACGAGCAGTACTTC. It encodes CASSSLGQGHEQYF.

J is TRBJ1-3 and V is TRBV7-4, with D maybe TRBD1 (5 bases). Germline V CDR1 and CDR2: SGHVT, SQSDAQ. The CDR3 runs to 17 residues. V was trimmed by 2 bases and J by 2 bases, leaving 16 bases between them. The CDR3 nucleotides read TGTGCCAGCAGCTTATGGGCTTTCAAGGGGCCTGGAAACACCATATATTTT. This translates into CASSLWAFKGPGNTIYF.

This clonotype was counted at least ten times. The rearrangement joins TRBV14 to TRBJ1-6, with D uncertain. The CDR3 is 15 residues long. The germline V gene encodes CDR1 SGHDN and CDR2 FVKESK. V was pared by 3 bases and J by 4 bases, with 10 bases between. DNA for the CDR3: TGTGCCAGCAGCCAGGCATCCTTATATAATTCACCCCTCCACTTT. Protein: CASSQASLYNSPLHF.

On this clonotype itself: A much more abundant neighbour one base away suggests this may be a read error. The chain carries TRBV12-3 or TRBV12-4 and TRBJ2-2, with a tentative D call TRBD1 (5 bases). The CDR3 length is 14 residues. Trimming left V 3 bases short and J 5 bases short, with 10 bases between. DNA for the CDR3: TGTGCCAGCAGTTTTCATGGGGCAACCGGGGAGCTGTTTTTT. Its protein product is CASSFHGATGELFF.

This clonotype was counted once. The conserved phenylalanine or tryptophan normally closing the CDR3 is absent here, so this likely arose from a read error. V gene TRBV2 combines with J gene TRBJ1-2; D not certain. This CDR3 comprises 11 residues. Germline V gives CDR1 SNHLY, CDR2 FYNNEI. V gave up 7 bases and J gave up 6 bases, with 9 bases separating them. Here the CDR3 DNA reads TGTGCCAGCACAGCAAATGATGGCTACACCTCC. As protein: CASTANDGYTS.

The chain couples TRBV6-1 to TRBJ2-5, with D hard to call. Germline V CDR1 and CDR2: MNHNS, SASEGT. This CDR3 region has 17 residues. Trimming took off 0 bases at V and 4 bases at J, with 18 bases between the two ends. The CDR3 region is CASSEASSVNLGETQYF. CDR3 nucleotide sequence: TGTGCCAGCAGTGAAGCGTCGTCAGTAAATTTGGGAGAGACCCAGTACTTC.

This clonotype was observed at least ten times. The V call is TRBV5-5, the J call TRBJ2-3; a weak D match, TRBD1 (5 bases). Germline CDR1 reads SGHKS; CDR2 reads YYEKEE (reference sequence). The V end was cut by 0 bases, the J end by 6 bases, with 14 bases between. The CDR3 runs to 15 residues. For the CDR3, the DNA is TGTGCCAGCAGCTTGGCCTTGCAGGGATCCGATACGCAGTATTTT. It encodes CASSLALQGSDTQYF.

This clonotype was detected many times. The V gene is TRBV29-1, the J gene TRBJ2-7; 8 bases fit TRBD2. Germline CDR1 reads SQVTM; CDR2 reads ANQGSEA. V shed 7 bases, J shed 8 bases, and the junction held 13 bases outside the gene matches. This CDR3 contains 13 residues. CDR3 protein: CSARSGGFEKQYF. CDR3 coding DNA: TGCAGCGCCCGGAGCGGGGGATTCGAGAAGCAGTACTTC.

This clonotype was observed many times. CDR3 protein: CASSPGQGRLHSYEQYF. Here the CDR3 DNA reads TGTGCCAGCAGCCCGGGACAGGGGCGACTCCACTCCTACGAGCAGTACTTC. This chain uses TRBV28 with TRBJ2-7, with 10 bases identical to TRBD1. The CDR3 contains 17 residues. V dropped 6 bases and J dropped 0; count of bases not matched to a gene: 11. Looked up from germline, CDR1 is MDHEN and CDR2 is SYDVKM. The variable domain in full, completed from reference TRBV28 and TRBJ2-7, reads DVKVTQSSRYLVKRTGEKVFLECVQDMDHENMFWYRQDPGLGLRLIYFSYDVKMKEKGDIPEGYSVSREKKERFSLILESASTNQTSMYLCASSPGQGRLHSYEQYFGPGTRLTVT.

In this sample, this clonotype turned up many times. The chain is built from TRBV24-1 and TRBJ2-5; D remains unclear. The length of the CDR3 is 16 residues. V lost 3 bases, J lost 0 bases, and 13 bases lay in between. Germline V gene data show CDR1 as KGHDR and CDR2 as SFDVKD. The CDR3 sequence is CATSDVQGAYQETQYF. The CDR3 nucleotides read TGTGCCACCAGTGATGTGCAAGGAGCCTACCAAGAGACCCAGTACTTC.

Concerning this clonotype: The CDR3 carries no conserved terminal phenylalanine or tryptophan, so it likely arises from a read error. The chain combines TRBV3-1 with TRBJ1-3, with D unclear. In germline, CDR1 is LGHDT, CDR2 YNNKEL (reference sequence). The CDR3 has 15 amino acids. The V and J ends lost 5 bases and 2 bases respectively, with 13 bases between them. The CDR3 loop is CASSSYGWAGNTIYL. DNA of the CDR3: TGTGCCAGCAGCTCATACGGCTGGGCTGGAAACACCATATATCTT.

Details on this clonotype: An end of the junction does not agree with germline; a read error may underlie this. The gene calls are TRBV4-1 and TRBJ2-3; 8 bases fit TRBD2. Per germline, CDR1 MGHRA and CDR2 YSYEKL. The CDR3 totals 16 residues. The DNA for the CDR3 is TGCACCAGCAGCCAAGATCTGGCGGGAGGATACGATGCGCAGTATTTT. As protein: CTSSQDLAGGYDAQYF.

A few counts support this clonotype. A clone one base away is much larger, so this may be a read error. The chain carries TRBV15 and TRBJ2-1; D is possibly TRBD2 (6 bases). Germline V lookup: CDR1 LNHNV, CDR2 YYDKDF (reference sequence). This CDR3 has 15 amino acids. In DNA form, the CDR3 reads TGTGCCGCCAGCAGCCAAGAGGGAGGATACAATGAGCAGTTCTTC. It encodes CAASSQEGGYNEQFF.

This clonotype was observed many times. The CDR3 DNA is TGTGCCAGCACTAGCAGACACAATGAGCAGTTCTTC. It is translated as CASTSRHNEQFF. The chain uses TRBV28 and TRBJ2-1, with D perhaps matching TRBD2 (5 bases). CDR3 size: 12 residues. Looked up from germline, CDR1 is MDHEN and CDR2 is SYDVKM. V was shortened by 7 bases and J by 5 bases, with 9 bases between the two germline ends. Supplemented by reference TRBV28 and TRBJ2-1, the full variable domain reads DVKVTQSSRYLVKRTGEKVFLECVQDMDHENMFWYRQDPGLGLRLIYFSYDVKMKEKGDIPEGYSVSREKKERFSLILESASTNQTSMYLCASTSRHNEQFFGPGTRLTVL.

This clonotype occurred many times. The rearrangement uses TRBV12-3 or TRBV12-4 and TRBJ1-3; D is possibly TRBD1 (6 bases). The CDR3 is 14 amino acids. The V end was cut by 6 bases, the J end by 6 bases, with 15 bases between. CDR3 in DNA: TGTGCCAGCAGGAACAGGGAAGGTGAAAACACCATATATTTT. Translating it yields CASRNREGENTIYF.

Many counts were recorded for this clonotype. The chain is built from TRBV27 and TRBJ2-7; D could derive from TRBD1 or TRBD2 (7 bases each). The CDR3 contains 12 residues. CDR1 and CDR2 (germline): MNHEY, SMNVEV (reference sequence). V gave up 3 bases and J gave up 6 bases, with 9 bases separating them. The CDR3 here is CASSFRGGEQYF. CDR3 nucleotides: TGTGCCAGCAGTTTCAGGGGGGGCGAGCAGTACTTC.